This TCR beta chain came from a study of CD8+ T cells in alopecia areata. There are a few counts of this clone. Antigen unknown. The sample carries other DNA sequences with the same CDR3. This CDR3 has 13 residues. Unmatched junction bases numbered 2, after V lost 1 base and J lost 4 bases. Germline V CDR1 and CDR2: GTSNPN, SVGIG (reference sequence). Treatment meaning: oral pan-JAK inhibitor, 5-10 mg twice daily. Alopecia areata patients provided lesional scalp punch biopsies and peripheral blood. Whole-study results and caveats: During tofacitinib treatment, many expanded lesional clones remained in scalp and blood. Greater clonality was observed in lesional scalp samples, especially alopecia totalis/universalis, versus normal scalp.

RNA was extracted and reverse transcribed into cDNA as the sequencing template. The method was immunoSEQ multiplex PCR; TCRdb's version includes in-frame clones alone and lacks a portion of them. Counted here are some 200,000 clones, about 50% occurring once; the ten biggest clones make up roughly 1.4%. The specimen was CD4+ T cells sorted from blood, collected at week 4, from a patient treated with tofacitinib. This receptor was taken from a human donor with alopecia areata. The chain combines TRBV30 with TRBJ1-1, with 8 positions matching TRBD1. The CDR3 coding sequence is TGTGCCTGGAGTGCAACAGGGGGCACTGAAGCTTTCTTT. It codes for CAWSATGGTEAFF.